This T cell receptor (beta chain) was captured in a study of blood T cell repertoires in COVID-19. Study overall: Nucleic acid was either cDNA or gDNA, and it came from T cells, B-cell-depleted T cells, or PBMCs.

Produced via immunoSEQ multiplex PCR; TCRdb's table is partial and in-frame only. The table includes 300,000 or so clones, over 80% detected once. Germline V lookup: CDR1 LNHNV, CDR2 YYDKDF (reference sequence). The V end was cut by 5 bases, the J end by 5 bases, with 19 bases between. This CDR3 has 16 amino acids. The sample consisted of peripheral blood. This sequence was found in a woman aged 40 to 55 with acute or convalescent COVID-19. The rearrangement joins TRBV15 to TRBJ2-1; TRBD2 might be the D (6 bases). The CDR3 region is CATSASGTYTNNEQFF. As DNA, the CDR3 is TGTGCCACCAGCGCAAGTGGGACTTACACCAACAATGAGCAGTTCTTC.